The present entry profiles one TCR beta chain with its context. The data originate from a study of shared clonotypes between healthy human individuals. The CDR3 extends over 14 amino acids. CDR1 is MNHEY, CDR2 SVGAGI, per germline. The V gene lost 4 bases and the J gene lost 4 bases, with 11 bases spanning the gap. For each subset, genomic DNA was distributed in equal portions over several immunoSEQ plates. The protocol was immunoSEQ multiplex PCR, while the TCRdb copy is restricted to in-frame clones and leaves out a portion. This sample carries approximately 1,500,000 clones, about 98% of them seen once, and the ten largest clones take roughly 0.45%.

Sequenced sample: naive CD4+ T cells sorted from blood. This sample's subset: CD45RA+ positively selected. The rearrangement links TRBV6-5 to TRBJ1-5; possibly TRBD1 for D (6 bases). The origin of this receptor is a man aged 25-40 years in good health. CDR3 sequence reads: CASSSGHGNQPQHF. CDR3 DNA sequence: TGTGCCAGCAGTTCGGGACACGGGAATCAGCCCCAGCATTTT.